These 4 T cell receptor beta chains came from one sample sequenced in a study of STAT5B mutations in CD4+ large granular lymphocyte leukemia. Profiled with immunoSEQ multiplex PCR; TCRdb holds only in-frame clones, not every one. The profile shows about 37,000 clones, around 63% of them singletons. The sample consisted of CD4+ T cells from blood buffy coats. The receptors here all came from a human donor in good health.

This clone was found a few times. The rearrangement uses TRBV5-1 and TRBJ2-7, with TRBD1 matching 8 bases. Germline CDR1 is SGHRS and CDR2 is YFSETQ. The J segment lost 2 bases and the V segment lost 2 bases, leaving 6 bases of the junction unmatched. This CDR3 spans 15 amino acids. This CDR3 reads CASSFTDRAAYEQYF. In DNA, the CDR3 is TGCGCCAGCAGCTTCACGGACAGGGCGGCCTACGAGCAGTACTTC.

The chain uses TRBV4-1 and TRBJ2-5; 8 nucleotides align to TRBD2. The CDR3 runs 15 residues. Per the germline V gene, CDR1 is MGHRA and CDR2 is YSYEKL. J was trimmed by 5 bases and V by 4 bases; bases with no gene match: 9. CDR3 nucleotide sequence: TGCGCCAGCAGCCTTACGGGACTAGGAATGGAGACCCAGTACTTC. Its translation: CASSLTGLGMETQYF.

This sequence joins TRBV2 and TRBJ2-1; either TRBD1 or TRBD2 may supply D (5 bases each). V lost 6 bases and J lost 4, with 16 bases in between. CDR1 is SNHLY and CDR2 is FYNNEI in the germline V gene. The CDR3 is 15 amino acids. As DNA, the CDR3 is TGTGCCAGCAGCGAGGGGCATCTCAGGTACAATGAGCAGTTCTTC. Translation gives CASSEGHLRYNEQFF. The entire variable domain, with the rest obtained from reference TRBV2 and TRBJ2-1, is as follows: EPEVTQTPSHQVTQMGQEVILRCVPISNHLYFYWYRQILGQKVEFLVSFYNNEISEKSEIFDDQFSVERPDGSNFTLKIRSTKLEDSAMYFCASSEGHLRYNEQFFGPGTRLTVL.

The chain carries TRBV5-5 and TRBJ1-1; D gene unclear. CDR3 length: 14 amino acids. Trimming took 1 base from V and 0 from J, leaving 7 bases between them. The germline V gene encodes CDR1 SGHKS and CDR2 YYEKEE (reference sequence). The chain's CDR3 is CASSLSYLNTEAFF. DNA of the CDR3: TGTGCCAGCAGCTTGAGCTACTTGAACACTGAAGCTTTCTTT.